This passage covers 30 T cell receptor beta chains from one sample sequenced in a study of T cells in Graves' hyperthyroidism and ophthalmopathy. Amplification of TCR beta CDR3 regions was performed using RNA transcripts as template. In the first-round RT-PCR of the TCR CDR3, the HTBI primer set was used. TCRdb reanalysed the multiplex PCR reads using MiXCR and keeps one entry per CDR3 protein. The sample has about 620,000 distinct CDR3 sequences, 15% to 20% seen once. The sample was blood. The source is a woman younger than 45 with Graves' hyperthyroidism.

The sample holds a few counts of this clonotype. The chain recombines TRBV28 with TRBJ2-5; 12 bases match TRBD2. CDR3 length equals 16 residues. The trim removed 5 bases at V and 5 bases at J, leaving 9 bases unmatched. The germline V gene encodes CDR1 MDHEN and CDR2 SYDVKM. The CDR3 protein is CASSEIGLAGSETQYF. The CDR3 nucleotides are TGTGCCAGCAGTGAGATCGGACTAGCGGGGTCGGAGACCCAGTACTTC.

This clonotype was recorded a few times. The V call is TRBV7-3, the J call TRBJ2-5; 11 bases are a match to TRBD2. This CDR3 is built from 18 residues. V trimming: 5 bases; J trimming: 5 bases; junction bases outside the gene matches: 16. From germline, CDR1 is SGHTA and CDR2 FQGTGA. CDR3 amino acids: CASSPNRLAGGGSETQYF. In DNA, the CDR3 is TGTGCCAGCAGCCCCAACCGGCTAGCGGGAGGAGGGTCGGAGACCCAGTACTTC.

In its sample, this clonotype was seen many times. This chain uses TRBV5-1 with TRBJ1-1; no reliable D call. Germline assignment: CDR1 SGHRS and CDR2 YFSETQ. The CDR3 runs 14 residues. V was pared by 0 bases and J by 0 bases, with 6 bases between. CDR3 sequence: CASSLDRLNTEAFF. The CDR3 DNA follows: TGCGCCAGCAGCTTGGACAGACTGAACACTGAAGCTTTCTTT.

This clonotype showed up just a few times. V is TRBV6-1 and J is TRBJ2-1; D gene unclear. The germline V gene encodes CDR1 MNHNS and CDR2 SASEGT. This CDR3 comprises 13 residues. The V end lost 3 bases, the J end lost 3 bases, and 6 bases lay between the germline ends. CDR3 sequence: CASSDVLYNEQFF. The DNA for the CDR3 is TGTGCCAGCAGTGATGTACTCTACAATGAGCAGTTCTTC.

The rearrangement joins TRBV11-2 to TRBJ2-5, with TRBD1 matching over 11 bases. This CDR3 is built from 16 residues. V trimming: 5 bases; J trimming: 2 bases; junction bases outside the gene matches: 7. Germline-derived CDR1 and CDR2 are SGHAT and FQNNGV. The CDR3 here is CASSVGTGGRQETQYF. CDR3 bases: TGTGCCAGCAGCGTAGGGACAGGGGGTCGGCAAGAGACCCAGTACTTC.

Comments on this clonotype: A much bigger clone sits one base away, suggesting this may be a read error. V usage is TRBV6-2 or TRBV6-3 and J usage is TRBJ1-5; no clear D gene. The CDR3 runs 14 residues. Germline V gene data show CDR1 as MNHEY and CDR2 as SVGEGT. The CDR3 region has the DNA TGTGCCAGCGGTTACTCTGGTGACAATCAGCCCCAGCATTTT. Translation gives CASGYSGDNQPQHF.

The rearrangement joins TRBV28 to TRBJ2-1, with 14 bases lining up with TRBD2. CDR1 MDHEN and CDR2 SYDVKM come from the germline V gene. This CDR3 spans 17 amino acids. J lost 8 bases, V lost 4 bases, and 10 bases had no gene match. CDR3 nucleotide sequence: TGTGCCAGCAGTTCAGGGCCGGGACTAGCGGGAGACTATGAGCAGTTCTTC. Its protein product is CASSSGPGLAGDYEQFF.

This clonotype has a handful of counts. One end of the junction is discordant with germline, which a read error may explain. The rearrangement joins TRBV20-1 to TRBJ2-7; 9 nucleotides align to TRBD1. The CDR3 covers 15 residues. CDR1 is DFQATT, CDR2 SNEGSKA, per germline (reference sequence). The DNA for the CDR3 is TGCAGTGCTGGAGATTCGGGGACAGGGACCTACGAGCAGTACTTC. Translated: CSAGDSGTGTYEQYF.

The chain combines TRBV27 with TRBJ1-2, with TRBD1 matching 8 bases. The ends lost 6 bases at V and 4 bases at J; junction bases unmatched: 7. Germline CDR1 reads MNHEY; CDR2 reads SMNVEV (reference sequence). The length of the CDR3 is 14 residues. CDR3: CASSPRGLLYGYTF. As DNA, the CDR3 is TGTGCCAGCAGCCCCAGGGGGCTGCTCTATGGCTACACCTTC.

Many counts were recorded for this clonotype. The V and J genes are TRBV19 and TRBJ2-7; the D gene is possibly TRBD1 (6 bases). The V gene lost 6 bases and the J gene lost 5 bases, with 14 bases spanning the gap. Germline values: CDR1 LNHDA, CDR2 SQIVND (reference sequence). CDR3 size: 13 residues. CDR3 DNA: TGTGCCAGTAGATCCAGGGGAAAGGACGAGCAGTACTTC. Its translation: CASRSRGKDEQYF.

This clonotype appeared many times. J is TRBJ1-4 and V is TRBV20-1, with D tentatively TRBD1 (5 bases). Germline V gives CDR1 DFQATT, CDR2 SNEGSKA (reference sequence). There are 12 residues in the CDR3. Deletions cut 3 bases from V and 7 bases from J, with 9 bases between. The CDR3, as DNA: TGCAGTGCTAGTTACAGGATTGAAAAACTGTTTTTT. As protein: CSASYRIEKLFF.

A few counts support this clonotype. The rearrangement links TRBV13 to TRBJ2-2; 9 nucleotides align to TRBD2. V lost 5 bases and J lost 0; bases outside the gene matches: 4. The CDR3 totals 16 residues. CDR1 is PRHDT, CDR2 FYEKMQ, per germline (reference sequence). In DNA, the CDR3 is TGTGCCAGCAGCCTAGCGGGAACCACGAACACCGGGGAGCTGTTTTTT. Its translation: CASSLAGTTNTGELFF.

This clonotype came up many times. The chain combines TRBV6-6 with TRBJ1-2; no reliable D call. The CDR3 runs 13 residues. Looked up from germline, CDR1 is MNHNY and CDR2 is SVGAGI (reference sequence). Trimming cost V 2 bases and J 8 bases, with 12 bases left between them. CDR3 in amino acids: CASSYGEVTGYTF. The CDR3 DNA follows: TGTGCCAGCAGTTACGGCGAAGTAACCGGCTACACCTTC.

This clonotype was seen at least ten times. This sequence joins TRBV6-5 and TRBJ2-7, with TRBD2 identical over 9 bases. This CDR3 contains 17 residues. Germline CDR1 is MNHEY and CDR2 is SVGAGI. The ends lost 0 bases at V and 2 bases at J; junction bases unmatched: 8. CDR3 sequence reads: CASSYSKAGGLPYEQYF. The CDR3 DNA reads TGTGCCAGCAGTTACTCGAAGGCGGGAGGGCTCCCCTACGAGCAGTACTTC.

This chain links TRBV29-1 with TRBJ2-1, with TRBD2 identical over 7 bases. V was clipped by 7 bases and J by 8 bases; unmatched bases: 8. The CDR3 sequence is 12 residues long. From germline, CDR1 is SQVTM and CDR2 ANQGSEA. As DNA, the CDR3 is TGCAGCGGAATCGGACTAGACGATGAGCAGTTCTTC. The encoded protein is CSGIGLDDEQFF.

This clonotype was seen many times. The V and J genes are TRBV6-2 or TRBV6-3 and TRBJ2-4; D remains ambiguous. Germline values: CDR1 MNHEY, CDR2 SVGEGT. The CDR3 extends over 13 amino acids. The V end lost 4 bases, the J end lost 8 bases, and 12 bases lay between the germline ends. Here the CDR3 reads CASSFTGGDIQYF. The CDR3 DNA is TGTGCCAGCAGTTTCACGGGTGGAGACATTCAGTACTTC.

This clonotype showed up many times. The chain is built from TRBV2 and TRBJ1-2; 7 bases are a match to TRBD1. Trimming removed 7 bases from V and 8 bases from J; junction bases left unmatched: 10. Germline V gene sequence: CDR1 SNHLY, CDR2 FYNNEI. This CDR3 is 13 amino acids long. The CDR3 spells CASMREGAIGYTF. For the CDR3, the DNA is TGTGCCAGCATGAGGGAGGGGGCGATCGGCTACACCTTC. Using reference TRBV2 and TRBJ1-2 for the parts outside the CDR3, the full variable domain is EPEVTQTPSHQVTQMGQEVILRCVPISNHLYFYWYRQILGQKVEFLVSFYNNEISEKSEIFDDQFSVERPDGSNFTLKIRSTKLEDSAMYFCASMREGAIGYTFGSGTRLTVV.

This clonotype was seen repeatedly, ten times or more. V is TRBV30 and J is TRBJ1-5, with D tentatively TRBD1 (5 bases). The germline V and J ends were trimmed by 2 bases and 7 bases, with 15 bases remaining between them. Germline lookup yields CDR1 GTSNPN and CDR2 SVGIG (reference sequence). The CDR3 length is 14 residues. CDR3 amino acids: CAWSQPRVDQPQHF. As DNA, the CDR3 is TGTGCCTGGAGTCAACCCAGGGTGGACCAGCCCCAGCATTTT.

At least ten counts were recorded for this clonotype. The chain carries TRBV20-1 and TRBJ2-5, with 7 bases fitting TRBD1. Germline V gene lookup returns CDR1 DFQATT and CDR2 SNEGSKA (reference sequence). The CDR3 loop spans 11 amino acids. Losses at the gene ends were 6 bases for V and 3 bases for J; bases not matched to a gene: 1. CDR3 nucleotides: TGCAGTGCGCAGGGGGAAGAGACCCAGTACTTC. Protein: CSAQGEETQYF.

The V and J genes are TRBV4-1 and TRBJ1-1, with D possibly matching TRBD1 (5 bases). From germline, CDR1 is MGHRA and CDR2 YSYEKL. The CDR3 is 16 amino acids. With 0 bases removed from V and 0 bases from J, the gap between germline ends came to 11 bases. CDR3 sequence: CASSQDPDSLNTEAFF. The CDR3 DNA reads TGCGCCAGCAGCCAAGATCCCGACAGTTTGAACACTGAAGCTTTCTTT.

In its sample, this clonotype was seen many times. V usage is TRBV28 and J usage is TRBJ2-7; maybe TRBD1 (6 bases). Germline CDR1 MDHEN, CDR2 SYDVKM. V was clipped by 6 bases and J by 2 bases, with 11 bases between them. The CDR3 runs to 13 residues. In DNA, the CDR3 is TGTGCCAGCAGGACCGGACAGACCTACGAGCAGTACTTC. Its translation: CASRTGQTYEQYF.

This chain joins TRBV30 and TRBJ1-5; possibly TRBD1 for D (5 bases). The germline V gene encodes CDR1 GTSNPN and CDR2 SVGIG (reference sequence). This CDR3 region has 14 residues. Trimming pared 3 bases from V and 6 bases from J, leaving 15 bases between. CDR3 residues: CAWSRGDWGQPQHF. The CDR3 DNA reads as TGTGCCTGGAGCCGGGGGGACTGGGGTCAGCCCCAGCATTTT.

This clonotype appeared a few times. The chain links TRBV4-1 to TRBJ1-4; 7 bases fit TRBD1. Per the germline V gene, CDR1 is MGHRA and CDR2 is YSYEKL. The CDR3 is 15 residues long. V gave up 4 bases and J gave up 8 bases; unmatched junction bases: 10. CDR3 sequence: CASSPRQGREEKLFF. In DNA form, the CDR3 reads TGCGCCAGCAGCCCCCGACAGGGAAGAGAGGAAAAACTGTTTTTT.

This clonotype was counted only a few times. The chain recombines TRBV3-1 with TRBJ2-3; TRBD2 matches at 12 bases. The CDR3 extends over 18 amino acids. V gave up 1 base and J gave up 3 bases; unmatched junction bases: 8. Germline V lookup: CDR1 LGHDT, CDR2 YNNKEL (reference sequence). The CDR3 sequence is CASSQARPSGRGTDTQYF. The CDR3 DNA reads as TGTGCCAGCAGCCAAGCCCGACCTAGCGGGAGGGGGACAGATACGCAGTATTTT.

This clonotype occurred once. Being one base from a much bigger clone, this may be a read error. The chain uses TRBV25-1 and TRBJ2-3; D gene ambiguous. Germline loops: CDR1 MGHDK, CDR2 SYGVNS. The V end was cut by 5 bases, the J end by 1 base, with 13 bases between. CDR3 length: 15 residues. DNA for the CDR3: TGTGCCAGCAGTAGTCACACTCCCCGCACAGATACGCAGTATTTT. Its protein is CASSSHTPRTDTQYF.

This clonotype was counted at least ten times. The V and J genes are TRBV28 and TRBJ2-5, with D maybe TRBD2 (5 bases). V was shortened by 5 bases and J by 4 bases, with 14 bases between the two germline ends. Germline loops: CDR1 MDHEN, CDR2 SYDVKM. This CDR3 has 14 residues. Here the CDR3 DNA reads TGTGCCAGCAGTAGAGGGATCAGCGGAGAGACCCAGTACTTC. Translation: CASSRGISGETQYF.

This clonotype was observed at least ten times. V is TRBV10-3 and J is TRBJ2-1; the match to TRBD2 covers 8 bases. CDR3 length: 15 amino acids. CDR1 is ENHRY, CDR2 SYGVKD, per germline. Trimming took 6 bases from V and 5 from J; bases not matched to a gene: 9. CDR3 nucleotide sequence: TGTGCCATCAGAGCTCCGGGACTAGTGAACAATGAGCAGTTCTTC. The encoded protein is CAIRAPGLVNNEQFF.

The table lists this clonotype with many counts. CDR3 residues: CASIRNRDWVGAEAFF. The CDR3 DNA is TGTGCCAGCATTCGCAACAGGGATTGGGTAGGGGCTGAAGCTTTCTTT. The chain uses TRBV6-1 and TRBJ1-1, with a tentative D call TRBD1 (6 bases). The CDR3 contains 16 residues. Germline lookup yields CDR1 MNHNS and CDR2 SASEGT. Trimming removed 7 bases from V and 6 bases from J, with 24 bases in between.

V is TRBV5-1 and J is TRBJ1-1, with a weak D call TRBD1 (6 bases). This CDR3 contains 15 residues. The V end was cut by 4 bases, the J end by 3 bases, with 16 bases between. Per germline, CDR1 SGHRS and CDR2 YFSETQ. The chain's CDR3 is CASSTNREWDTEAFF. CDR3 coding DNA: TGCGCCAGCAGCACAAACAGGGAATGGGACACTGAAGCTTTCTTT.

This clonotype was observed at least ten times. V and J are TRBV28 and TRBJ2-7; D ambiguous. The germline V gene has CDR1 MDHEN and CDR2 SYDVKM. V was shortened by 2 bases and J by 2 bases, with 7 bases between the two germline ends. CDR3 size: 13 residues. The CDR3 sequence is CASSLLAAYEQYF. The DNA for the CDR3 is TGTGCCAGCAGTTTACTGGCAGCCTACGAGCAGTACTTC.